This paragraph reports one T cell receptor beta chain. Its target is unknown. The assay was immunoSEQ multiplex PCR, and TCRdb's table has in-frame clones only and misses some. Of 90,000 or so clones in the sample, roughly 89% were seen once. This sample is part of a study of T cell responses to AZD1222 COVID-19 vaccine. Overall study results and limits: Spike-specific TCR breadth rose after two AZD1222 doses, and depth rose as well.

Germline CDR1 and CDR2: LNHDA and SQIVND (reference sequence). V was clipped by 2 bases and J by 9 bases, with 14 bases between them. The CDR3 is 15 residues long. The clonotype originates from an adult who received the AZD1222 COVID-19 vaccine. The rearrangement links TRBV19 to TRBJ1-6; D perhaps matches TRBD1 (5 bases). Here the sequenced sample was peripheral blood, taken 28 days after the second AZD1222 dose. CDR3 coding DNA: TGTGCCAGTAGTATAACGGGACGGGGTGGTTCACCCCTCCACTTT. Protein sequence: CASSITGRGGSPLHF.